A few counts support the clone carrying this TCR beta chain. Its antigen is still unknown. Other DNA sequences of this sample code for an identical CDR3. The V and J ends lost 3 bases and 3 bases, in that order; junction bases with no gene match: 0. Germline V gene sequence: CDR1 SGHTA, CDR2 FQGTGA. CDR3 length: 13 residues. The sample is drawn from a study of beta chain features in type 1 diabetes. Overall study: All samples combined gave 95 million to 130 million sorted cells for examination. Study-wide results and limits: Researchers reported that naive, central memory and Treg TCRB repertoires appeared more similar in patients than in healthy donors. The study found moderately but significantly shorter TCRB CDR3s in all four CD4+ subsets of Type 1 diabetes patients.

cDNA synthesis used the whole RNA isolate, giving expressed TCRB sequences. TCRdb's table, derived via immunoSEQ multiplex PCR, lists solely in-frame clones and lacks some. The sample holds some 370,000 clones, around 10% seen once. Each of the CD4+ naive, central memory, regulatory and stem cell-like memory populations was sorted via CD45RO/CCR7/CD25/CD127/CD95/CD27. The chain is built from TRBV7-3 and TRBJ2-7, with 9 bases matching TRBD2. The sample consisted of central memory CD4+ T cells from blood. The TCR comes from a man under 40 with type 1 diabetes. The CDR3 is CASSLTSGYEQYF. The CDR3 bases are TGTGCCAGCAGCTTGACTAGCGGCTACGAGCAGTACTTC.